This T cell receptor (beta chain) was recorded in a study of CD8 T cells in Susac syndrome. RNA, at about 0.45 to 1 ug, was reverse transcribed with random hexamers. Across 54 Vbeta and 13 Jbeta, immunoSEQ multiplex PCR amplified TCR beta CDR3. TCRdb processed the immunoSEQ multiplex PCR reads anew with MiXCR; each CDR3 protein has one entry. The data hold 170,000 or so distinct CDR3 sequences, with approximately 94% observed a single time. Sequencing of TCR beta, carried out with a high-throughput approach, was applied to CD8+ and CD4+ T cells from the blood. TEMRA cells were enriched by FACS, and CD4+ and CD8+ T cells were negatively isolated. The CDR3 is made up of 16 amino acids. Trimming removed 2 bases at V and 0 bases at J, with 8 bases between.

The chain carries TRBV12-3 or TRBV12-4 and TRBJ2-6; D not certain. The receptor's source is a human donor with multiple sclerosis. Sequencing input: CD4+ T cells from PBMCs. In nucleotides, the CDR3 is TGTGCCAGCAGTTTATTTCCCGGCTCTGGGGCCAACGTCCTGACTTTC. Translation gives CASSLFPGSGANVLTF.